The 2 T cell receptor beta chains below come from one sample, sequenced in a study of breast tumors, draining lymph nodes, adjacent tissues. Breast cancer patients provided tissue from their axillary draining lymph nodes. TCRdb reanalysed the multiplex PCR reads using MiXCR and keeps one entry per CDR3 protein. The data show about 230,000 distinct CDR3 sequences, approximately 31% seen once. The sample comprised axillary lymph node tissue. The receptors stem from a female donor with breast cancer. Some clones in this sample may be carry-over from other donors' samples.

A word on this clonotype: The germline gene is not matched at one end of the junction; a read error may be the cause. This chain joins TRBV25-1 and TRBJ1-4; D may be TRBD1 (5 bases). The CDR3 sequence is 16 residues long. Germline-derived CDR1 and CDR2 are MGHDK and SYGVNS. DNA for the CDR3: TGTGCCAGCTGTGAACTTAGGCGACCGGGACTTGAAAAACTGTTTTTT. As protein: CASCELRRPGLEKLFF.

Many counts were recorded for this clonotype. The V and J genes are TRBV6-2 or TRBV6-3 and TRBJ2-1; TRBD2 matches 9 bases. Per germline, CDR1 MNHEY and CDR2 SVGEGT. V shed 5 bases, J shed 12 bases, and the junction held 11 bases outside the gene matches. This CDR3 has 14 amino acids. Written as DNA, the CDR3 is TGTGCCAGCAGTCCCGGGACTAGCAAACCGGGGCAGTTCTTC. Its translation is CASSPGTSKPGQFF.